This T cell receptor beta chain comes out of a study of blood T cell repertoires in COVID-19. Repertoires were generated with immunoSEQ multiplex PCR, while TCRdb's copy carries only in-frame clones and drops some. The profile shows approximately 380,000 clones, 88% of them singletons. The CDR3 length is 11 residues. Germline lookup yields CDR1 MDHEN and CDR2 SYDVKM. V lost 11 bases to trimming and J lost 6 bases; unmatched junction nucleotides: 5. Recovered participants had two consecutive negative NP/OP PCR tests, healthcare professional clearance, or symptom resolution. Sequences were obtained from PBMCs or T cells enriched from blood (not recorded which). This rearrangement joins TRBV28 to TRBJ2-3; 7 bases align to TRBD2. This clonotype was obtained from a woman aged 18 to 35 who had recovered from COVID-19. CDR3 protein: CAGEAGDTQYF. As DNA, the CDR3 is TGTGCCGGCGAAGCGGGGGATACGCAGTATTTT.